The text below deals with one T cell receptor beta chain. The identical CDR3 is also encoded by other nucleotide sequences in the sample. The sample belongs to a study of blood T cell repertoires in COVID-19. Some clones are missing from TCRdb's copy, which holds only in-frame ones; the method was immunoSEQ multiplex PCR. This table has approximately 120,000 clones, less than 90% appearing once. Sequencing input: peripheral blood. This clonotype was sampled from a man older than 75 with active or convalescent COVID-19.

CDR3 amino acids: CASSEDRGRETQYF. As DNA, the CDR3 is TGTGCCAGCAGTGAAGACAGGGGGCGGGAGACCCAGTACTTC. This chain connects TRBV2 to TRBJ2-5, with 9 positions matching TRBD1. The CDR3 is 14 residues long. V lost 1 base and J lost 5; bases outside the gene matches: 2. Germline V CDR1 and CDR2: SNHLY, FYNNEI.